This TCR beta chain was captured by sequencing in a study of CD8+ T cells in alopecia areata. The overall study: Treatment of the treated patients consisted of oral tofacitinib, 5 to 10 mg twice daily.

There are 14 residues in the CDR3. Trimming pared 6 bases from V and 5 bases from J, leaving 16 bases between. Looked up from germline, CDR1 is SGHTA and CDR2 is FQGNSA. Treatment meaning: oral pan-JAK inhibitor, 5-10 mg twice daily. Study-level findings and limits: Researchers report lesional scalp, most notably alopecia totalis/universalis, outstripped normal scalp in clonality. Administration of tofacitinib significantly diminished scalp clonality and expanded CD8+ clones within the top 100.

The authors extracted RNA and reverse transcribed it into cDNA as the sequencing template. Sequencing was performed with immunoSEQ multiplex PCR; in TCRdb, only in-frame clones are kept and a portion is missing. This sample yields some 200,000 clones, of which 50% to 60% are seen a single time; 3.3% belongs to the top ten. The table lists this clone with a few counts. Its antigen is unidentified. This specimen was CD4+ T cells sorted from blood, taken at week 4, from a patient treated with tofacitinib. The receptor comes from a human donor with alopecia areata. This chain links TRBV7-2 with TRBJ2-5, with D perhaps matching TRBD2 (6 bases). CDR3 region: CASRRTAGRETQYF. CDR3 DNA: TGTGCCAGCAGAAGAACGGCAGGGAGGGAGACCCAGTACTTC. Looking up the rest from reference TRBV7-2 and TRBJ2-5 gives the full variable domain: GAGVSQSPSNKVTEKGKDVELRCDPISGHTALYWYRQSLGQGLEFLIYFQGNSAPDKSGLPSDRFSAERTGGSVSTLTIQRTQQEDSAVYLCASRRTAGRETQYFGPGTRLLVL.